These T cell receptor beta chains were read from a single sample in a study of identical twins. TCRdb itself ran the 5' RACE reads through MiXCR, one entry per CDR3 protein. The repertoire includes a few hundred thousand distinct CDR3 sequences, about 10% of them detected once, and approximately 9.3% sits in the top ten. The sample taken for sequencing was naive T cells sorted from blood. Every receptor here comes from a woman in her forties or fifties in good health. Each CDR3 is given with its conserved first and last residue. Each record gives: J gene, D gene, clone size, V gene, CDR3 DNA, CDR3 protein. The D gene is left open where the match is weak. Size values are once, few and many counts, or a class for expanded clones, and some rows have none.

TRBJ2-3 TRBD2 - TRBV6-1 TGTGCCAGCAGCCCTCTAGCGGGGGGGCCAGATACGCAGTATTTT CASSPLAGGPDTQYF
TRBJ2-2 - few TRBV14 TGTGCCAGCAGCCAAATTAACACCGGGGAGCTGTTTTTT CASSQINTGELFF
TRBJ2-5 - many TRBV12-3/TRBV12-4 TGTGCCAGCACGGATTCTTTTGGCGGCAAAGAGACCCAGTACTTC CASTDSFGGKETQYF
TRBJ1-1 - few TRBV11-2 TGTGCCAGCAGCCCAGAGGGGGGGAACACTGAAGCTTTCTTT CASSPEGGNTEAFF
TRBJ2-3 TRBD2 many TRBV5-1 TGCGCCAGCAGGACTAGCGGGTCTAGCACAGATACGCAGTATTTT CASRTSGSSTDTQYF
TRBJ1-1 TRBD1 - TRBV15 TGTGCCACCAGCAGAGAGGACAGGGAGGGGGCTTTCTTT CATSREDREGAFF
TRBJ2-1 TRBD2 few TRBV20-1 TGCAGTGCCCTTGGGACTAGCGGGCTCAATGAGCAGTTCTTC CSALGTSGLNEQFF
TRBJ2-1 - - TRBV2 TGTGCCAGCAGTGAATCTGTTGCGGTCCTCTATTTTGGGAATGAGCAGTTCTTC CASSESVAVLYFGNEQFF
TRBJ2-3 - few TRBV3-1 TGTGCCAGCAGCCAAGACCTGACTACGGTTGGAGATACGCAGTATTTT CASSQDLTTVGDTQYF
TRBJ2-1 TRBD2 - TRBV20-1 TGCAGTGCTGGACTAGCGGGAGGCAATGAGCAGTTCTTC CSAGLAGGNEQFF
TRBJ2-7 - few TRBV20-1 TGCAGTGCTAGCCTCGACAGCTACGAGCAGTACTTC CSASLDSYEQYF
TRBJ2-2 TRBD2 many TRBV5-1 TGCGCCAGCAGCTTGGACGGGAGGGCGACCGGGGAGCTGTTTTTT CASSLDGRATGELFF
TRBJ2-1 - - TRBV5-6 TGTGCCAGCAGCTTGCTAGGGGTTACCTACAATGAGCAGTTCTTC CASSLLGVTYNEQFF
TRBJ1-1 - - TRBV27 TGTGCCAGCCGTACTCGAACTGAAGCTTTCTTT CASRTRTEAFF
TRBJ2-3 - few TRBV5-5 TGTGCCAGCGGGGAAAGACCGTATAGCACAGATACGCAGTATTTT CASGERPYSTDTQYF
TRBJ2-7 TRBD2 many TRBV7-9 TGTGCCAGCGGCTCTCTGGGACTAGCGGGAGTGGACTACGAGCAGTACTTC CASGSLGLAGVDYEQYF
TRBJ2-7 TRBD2 - TRBV29-1 TGCAGCGTTGTCCCTGCGGGAGCACCCTACGAGCAGTACTTC CSVVPAGAPYEQYF
TRBJ2-3 - few TRBV12-3/TRBV12-4 TGTGCCAGCAGTTCACCAAATACGCAGTATTTT CASSSPNTQYF
TRBJ1-1 - many TRBV4-1 TGCGCCAGCAGCCAAGAGTTGGTTTTTACGTCTTACCTGAACACTGAAGCTTTCTTT CASSQELVFTSYLNTEAFF
TRBJ2-5 - few TRBV5-1 TGCGCCAGCAGCTTGTACATAGAGCAAGAGACCCAGTACTTC CASSLYIEQETQYF
TRBJ2-7 TRBD2 - TRBV27 TGTGCCAGCAGTTTTAAGCGGGAGGGCCGCCACGAGCAGTACTTC CASSFKREGRHEQYF
TRBJ2-1 - many TRBV12-3/TRBV12-4 TGTGCCAGCAGTTTGGTTACGGGGCCCACCTACAATGAGCAGTTCTTC CASSLVTGPTYNEQFF
TRBJ2-2 TRBD2 few TRBV6-6 TGTGCCAGCACGCGGGGGTCGAACACCGGGGAGCTGTTTTTT CASTRGSNTGELFF
TRBJ2-6 - - TRBV12-3/TRBV12-4 TGTGCCAGCAGGGGCGACGGCTCTGGGGCCAACGTCCTGACTTTC CASRGDGSGANVLTF
TRBJ1-1 TRBD1 few TRBV11-2 TGTGCCAGCAGCCGAGCCGGGACAGGGAGTCATGAAGCTTTCTTT CASSRAGTGSHEAFF
TRBJ2-5 TRBD2 - TRBV11-2 TGTGCCAGCAGCACCTATTGGACTAGCGGGAGGCAAGAGACCCAGTACTTC CASSTYWTSGRQETQYF
TRBJ2-1 TRBD1 few TRBV11-2 TGTGCCAGCAGCCCGGACAGGGTCAATGAGCAGTTCTTC CASSPDRVNEQFF
TRBJ2-3 - few TRBV20-1 TGCAGTGCCCAAGAATGGGGCACAGATACGCAGTATTTT CSAQEWGTDTQYF
TRBJ2-5 - - TRBV24-1 TGTGCCACTTCATCCAATCGTCTCCAAGAGACCCAGTACTTC CATSSNRLQETQYF
TRBJ1-4 - - TRBV29-1 TGCAGCGTAGTGGCCAGAAGGGTTGAAAAACTGTTTTTT CSVVARRVEKLFF
TRBJ2-3 - - TRBV7-6 TGTGCCAGCAGCTTAAGAATTCGAGGGATTCCCCCACATACGCAGTATTTT CASSLRIRGIPPHTQYF
TRBJ2-5 - few TRBV6-5 TGTGCCAGCAGTTACGGCAAGACCCGACAAGAGACCCAGTACTTC CASSYGKTRQETQYF
TRBJ2-4 - many TRBV7-9 TGTGCCAGCAGCTTAGGGTGGGAAAACATTCAGTACTTC CASSLGWENIQYF
TRBJ1-5 - many TRBV27 TGTGCCAGCAGTTTATCCAGGCGCAGGACCCCGGGTCAGCCCCAGCATTTT CASSLSRRRTPGQPQHF
TRBJ2-6 - - TRBV27 TGTGCCAGCAGTTTTTTTGGGGCCAACGTCCTGACTTTC CASSFFGANVLTF
TRBJ2-3 - few TRBV10-3 TGTGCCATCAGTGCTGGAGATACGCAGTATTTT CAISAGDTQYF
TRBJ2-3 TRBD1 many TRBV5-1 TGCGCCAGCAGCCGGGATGGATCTCGGGGGACAGGGAAGATGGATACGCAGTATTTT CASSRDGSRGTGKMDTQYF
TRBJ2-3 - few TRBV5-1 TGCGCCAGCAGCCGTCAAGCGGTCACAGATACGCAGTATTTT CASSRQAVTDTQYF
TRBJ2-5 TRBD1 few TRBV4-1 TGCGCCAGCAGCCGACAGGGGGCGCTTAAAGAGACCCAGTACTTC CASSRQGALKETQYF
TRBJ2-1 TRBD2 few TRBV12-3/TRBV12-4 TGTGCCAGCAGTTTCAAGCGGGAGCGCAATGAGCAGTTCTTC CASSFKRERNEQFF
TRBJ1-3 - many TRBV25-1 TGTGCCAGTCAGGGCCTCGACTCTGGAAACACCATATATTTT CASQGLDSGNTIYF
TRBJ2-5 - once TRBV29-1 TGCAGCGTTGAATCTCCAGGGCCCTGGGAGACCCAGTACTTC CSVESPGPWETQYF
TRBJ2-7 TRBD2 few TRBV10-2 TGCGCCAGCAGTGAGATCGGGACTAGCGGGAGAGGCGAGCAGTACTTC CASSEIGTSGRGEQYF
TRBJ2-5 TRBD2 few TRBV10-1 TGCGCCAGCAGTGGGGGACTAGCGGACCAAGAGACCCAGTACTTC CASSGGLADQETQYF